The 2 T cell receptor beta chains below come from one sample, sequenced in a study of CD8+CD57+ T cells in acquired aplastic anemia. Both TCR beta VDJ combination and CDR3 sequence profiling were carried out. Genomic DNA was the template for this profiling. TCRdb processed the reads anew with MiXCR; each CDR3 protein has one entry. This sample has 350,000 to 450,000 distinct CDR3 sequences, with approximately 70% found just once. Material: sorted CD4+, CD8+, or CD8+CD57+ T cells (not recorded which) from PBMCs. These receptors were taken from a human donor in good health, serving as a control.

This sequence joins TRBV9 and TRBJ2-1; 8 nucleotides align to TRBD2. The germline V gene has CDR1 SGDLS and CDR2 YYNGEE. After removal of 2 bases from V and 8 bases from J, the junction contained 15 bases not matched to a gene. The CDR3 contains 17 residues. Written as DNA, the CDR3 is TGTGCCAGCAGCGTGTCGGGACTAGTCTACGACCAGTATGAGCAGTTCTTC. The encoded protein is CASSVSGLVYDQYEQFF.

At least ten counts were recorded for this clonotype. The CDR3 spells CASSLGPGQGNEKLFF. The DNA of the CDR3 is TGTGCCAGCAGCTTGGGACCGGGACAGGGTAATGAAAAACTGTTTTTT. This rearrangement joins TRBV9 to TRBJ1-4, with 9 positions matching TRBD1. The CDR3 runs 16 residues. With V trimmed by 4 bases and J by 4 bases, 8 bases remained unmatched. The germline V gene has CDR1 SGDLS and CDR2 YYNGEE.